The clone carrying this T cell receptor beta chain was counted many times. Its target is not known. Active ophthalmopathy (CAS at least 3, NOSPECS at least 4), lasting under 3 months. Other autoimmune disease, uncontrolled infection, pregnancy and lactation led to exclusion. RNA served as the template for amplifying TCR beta CDR3 regions. First-round RT-PCR relied on HTBI primers, and a second-round multiplex PCR came next. TCRdb called the multiplex PCR reads again in MiXCR, with one record for every CDR3 protein. This table has hundreds of thousands of distinct CDR3 sequences, over 40% appearing once. There are 15 residues in the CDR3. Trimming took 3 bases from V and 5 from J; bases not matched to a gene: 5. The entry originates in a study of Graves' ophthalmopathy and Graves' hyperthyroidism. Study at large: Specimen type is peripheral blood, obtained at initial diagnosis before any treatment.

Study results and limitations: Most expanded clonotypes in thyroid above 0.001 frequency also showed up in blood.

This receptor was obtained from an adult man with Graves' ophthalmopathy. The chain combines TRBV12-3 or TRBV12-4 with TRBJ1-5; TRBD1 agrees at 9 bases. Specimen: peripheral blood. The CDR3 loop is CASSLGQGSYQPQHF. CDR3 coding DNA: TGTGCCAGCAGTTTGGGACAGGGAAGTTATCAGCCCCAGCATTTT.